The rows below give T cell receptor beta chains drawn from one sample of a study of early T cells in non-severe SARS-CoV-2 infection. TCRdb reprocessed the 5' RACE reads with MiXCR, giving one entry per CDR3 protein. The top ten clones hold 20% to 25% of a sample with about 45,000 distinct CDR3 sequences, about 9.9% of them seen once. Sequences were obtained from whole blood. The receptors derive from an adult who was a healthcare worker with PCR-confirmed SARS-CoV-2 infection or an uninfected control (not recorded which). Each CDR3 is given with its conserved first and last residue. D genes are given only for firm matches. Not all rows give a size; the values are once, few, many and, for expanded clones, a class.

j_gene: TRBJ1-3; v_gene: TRBV7-2; abundance: many; d_gene: NA; CDR3nt: TGTGCCAGCAGCTCACCTTCTGGAAACACCATATATTTT; CDR3aa: CASSSPSGNTIYF
j_gene: TRBJ1-1; v_gene: TRBV7-3; abundance: many; d_gene: TRBD1; CDR3nt: TGTGCCAGCAGCTTGACAGGGCTGAACACTGAAGCTTTCTTT; CDR3aa: CASSLTGLNTEAFF
j_gene: TRBJ2-3; v_gene: TRBV28; abundance: many; d_gene: NA; CDR3nt: TGTGCCAGCAGTTCACCGGGACTCGGAAGCACAGATACGCAGTATTTT; CDR3aa: CASSSPGLGSTDTQYF
j_gene: TRBJ2-1; v_gene: TRBV2; abundance: many; d_gene: NA; CDR3nt: TGTGCCAGCAGGCCAACTAGCTCTGAGCAGTTCTTC; CDR3aa: CASRPTSSEQFF
j_gene: TRBJ1-5; v_gene: TRBV7-3; abundance: few; d_gene: NA; CDR3nt: TGTGCCAGCAGCCAGGACGAACCCAATCAGCCCCAGCATTTT; CDR3aa: CASSQDEPNQPQHF
j_gene: TRBJ2-3; v_gene: TRBV12-3/TRBV12-4; abundance: NA; d_gene: TRBD2; CDR3nt: TGTGCCAGCAGTCCCCGGACTAGCGGGAGGGCCCAGGCGCAGTATTTT; CDR3aa: CASSPRTSGRAQAQYF
j_gene: TRBJ2-1; v_gene: TRBV7-7; abundance: many; d_gene: TRBD1; CDR3nt: TGTGCTAGCAGCTCAGGGACAGGGTATGAGCAGTTCTTC; CDR3aa: CASSSGTGYEQFF
j_gene: TRBJ1-1; v_gene: TRBV27; abundance: NA; d_gene: NA; CDR3nt: TGTGCCAGCAGTTCTGGGACCCGAAACACTGAAGCTTTCTTT; CDR3aa: CASSSGTRNTEAFF
j_gene: TRBJ1-1; v_gene: TRBV28; abundance: few; d_gene: NA; CDR3nt: TGTGCCAGCAGCGATCAGATGAACACTGAAGCTTTCTTT; CDR3aa: CASSDQMNTEAFF
j_gene: TRBJ2-7; v_gene: TRBV7-9; abundance: NA; d_gene: NA; CDR3nt: TGTGCCAGCAGTTCCGGGACGGTCTCCTACGAGCAGTACTTC; CDR3aa: CASSSGTVSYEQYF
j_gene: TRBJ1-1; v_gene: TRBV11-2; abundance: NA; d_gene: NA; CDR3nt: TGTGCCAGCAGCTCTAACCGCCGAACACAGGGAGGTAGCACTGAAGCTTTCTTT; CDR3aa: CASSSNRRTQGGSTEAFF
j_gene: TRBJ2-1; v_gene: TRBV6-6; abundance: few; d_gene: NA; CDR3nt: TGTGCCAGCACCGGACAGGGAGGGACCCCCTGGCAGTTCTTC; CDR3aa: CASTGQGGTPWQFF
j_gene: TRBJ2-5; v_gene: TRBV28; abundance: many; d_gene: NA; CDR3nt: TGTGCCAGCCTTGAGAGGGAGACCCAGTACTTC; CDR3aa: CASLERETQYF
j_gene: TRBJ2-1; v_gene: TRBV5-4; abundance: many; d_gene: NA; CDR3nt: TGTGCCAGCAGCTCAGATGCTGAGCAGTTCTTC; CDR3aa: CASSSDAEQFF
j_gene: TRBJ2-2; v_gene: TRBV5-1; abundance: few; d_gene: NA; CDR3nt: TGCGCCAGCAGCCCCAGACTAGTGAACACCGGGGAGCTGTTTTTT; CDR3aa: CASSPRLVNTGELFF
j_gene: TRBJ2-3; v_gene: TRBV29-1; abundance: many; d_gene: NA; CDR3nt: TGCAGCGTTGGGGTGGGCCGTGAGTTGACAGATACGCAGTATTTT; CDR3aa: CSVGVGRELTDTQYF
j_gene: TRBJ2-1; v_gene: TRBV29-1; abundance: NA; d_gene: NA; CDR3nt: TGCAGCGCGGACGCGGGATCATCCTACAATGAGCAGTTCTTC; CDR3aa: CSADAGSSYNEQFF
j_gene: TRBJ2-5; v_gene: TRBV7-8; abundance: many; d_gene: NA; CDR3nt: TGTGCCAGCAGCTTCACCTCGGGAGTACAAGCCCAAGAGACCCAGTACTTC; CDR3aa: CASSFTSGVQAQETQYF
j_gene: TRBJ2-5; v_gene: TRBV5-1; abundance: many; d_gene: NA; CDR3nt: TGCGCCAGCAGCTACGTATCGAAGACCCAGTACTTC; CDR3aa: CASSYVSKTQYF
j_gene: TRBJ2-3; v_gene: TRBV6-2/TRBV6-3; abundance: NA; d_gene: NA; CDR3nt: TGTGCCAGCAGTTACTCGAGTCAGGGAAGATCAGATACGCAGTATTTT; CDR3aa: CASSYSSQGRSDTQYF
j_gene: TRBJ2-7; v_gene: TRBV29-1; abundance: few; d_gene: NA; CDR3nt: TGCAGCGTTGGGTGGAATTCCCTCGGGGGCTACGAGCAGTACTTC; CDR3aa: CSVGWNSLGGYEQYF
j_gene: TRBJ2-1; v_gene: TRBV29-1; abundance: few; d_gene: NA; CDR3nt: TGCAGCGTTGGAAGACAGGTCAAGAATGAGCAGTTCTTC; CDR3aa: CSVGRQVKNEQFF
j_gene: TRBJ1-5; v_gene: TRBV24-1; abundance: many; d_gene: NA; CDR3nt: TGTGCCACCAGTGATTTCCGGGACACTAGCAATCAGCCCCAGCATTTT; CDR3aa: CATSDFRDTSNQPQHF
j_gene: TRBJ2-2; v_gene: TRBV11-1; abundance: many; d_gene: TRBD1; CDR3nt: TGTGCCAGCAGCTTAGCGCTTGGGACAGGGAGGCGGACCGGGGAGCTGTTTTTT; CDR3aa: CASSLALGTGRRTGELFF
j_gene: TRBJ2-1; v_gene: TRBV6-2/TRBV6-3; abundance: many; d_gene: NA; CDR3nt: TGTGCCAGCAGTCAACCGGGCATCTACTCCTACAATGAGCAGTTCTTC; CDR3aa: CASSQPGIYSYNEQFF
j_gene: TRBJ2-3; v_gene: TRBV5-1; abundance: few; d_gene: NA; CDR3nt: TGCGCCAGCAGTGAGGAACAGAGCACAGATACGCAGTATTTT; CDR3aa: CASSEEQSTDTQYF
j_gene: TRBJ1-2; v_gene: TRBV28; abundance: NA; d_gene: NA; CDR3nt: TGTGCCAGCAGTTTATCCTTCGGGGATGGCTACACCTTC; CDR3aa: CASSLSFGDGYTF
j_gene: TRBJ2-2; v_gene: TRBV29-1; abundance: many; d_gene: TRBD1; CDR3nt: TGCAGCGTTGATCCAGGGGGCGCGAGCACCGGGGAGCTGTTTTTT; CDR3aa: CSVDPGGASTGELFF
j_gene: TRBJ2-1; v_gene: TRBV20-1; abundance: many; d_gene: TRBD2; CDR3nt: TGCAGTGCGAGAACCCGGGACTATAACAATGAGCAGTTCTTC; CDR3aa: CSARTRDYNNEQFF
j_gene: TRBJ2-7; v_gene: TRBV7-6; abundance: many; d_gene: TRBD1; CDR3nt: TGTGCCAGCAGCTTTGGGACAGGGAACTACGAGCAGTACTTC; CDR3aa: CASSFGTGNYEQYF
j_gene: TRBJ2-5; v_gene: TRBV5-5; abundance: NA; d_gene: NA; CDR3nt: TGTGCCAGCGGCAAAAGTCTTATACAAGAGACCCAGTACTTC; CDR3aa: CASGKSLIQETQYF
j_gene: TRBJ2-2; v_gene: TRBV6-6; abundance: NA; d_gene: NA; CDR3nt: TGTGCCAGCATCCCTAGAGGAGGGAACACCGGGGAGCTGTTTTTT; CDR3aa: CASIPRGGNTGELFF